The next 30 T cell receptor beta chains were all read from a single sample in a study of cytomegalovirus exposure and HLA in healthy donors. The study ran its PCR with 60 Vbeta and 13 Jbeta primers. Measured with immunoSEQ multiplex PCR; TCRdb has only the in-frame clones, and not every one. This sample has under 150,000 clones, with 82% found just once. The sequenced sample consisted of PBMCs. The receptors stem from a male donor in good health and CMV-seronegative.

CDR3 region: CASSFSGTSRVEQFF. The CDR3 DNA reads TGTGCCAGCAGTTTCTCCGGGACTAGTCGAGTTGAGCAGTTCTTC. The gene calls are TRBV6-6 and TRBJ2-1, with TRBD2 matching 8 bases. The CDR3 covers 15 residues. The V gene end was trimmed by 4 bases and the J gene end by 9 bases; junction bases not matched to a gene: 11. The germline V gene encodes CDR1 MNHNY and CDR2 SVGAGI (reference sequence).

This chain connects TRBV19 to TRBJ2-1, with TRBD2 matching 7 bases. V lost 5 bases, J lost 3 bases, and 10 bases stayed unmatched. The CDR3 extends over 16 amino acids. Germline values: CDR1 LNHDA, CDR2 SQIVND (reference sequence). This chain's CDR3 is CASSVMASGYYNEQFF. The DNA of the CDR3 is TGTGCCAGTAGTGTAATGGCTAGCGGTTACTACAATGAGCAGTTCTTC.

The chain employs TRBV6-5 and TRBJ2-4, with no clear D. The V and J ends lost 6 bases and 4 bases respectively, with 16 bases between them. CDR1 and CDR2 (germline): MNHEY, SVGAGI. This CDR3 comprises 15 residues. CDR3 coding DNA: TGTGCCAGCAGCCTCCCGACGGAGATGAAAAACATTCAGTACTTC. Protein product: CASSLPTEMKNIQYF.

CDR3 residues: CAISGRGSGRDVSGANVLTF. The CDR3 DNA is TGTGCCATCAGTGGCCGCGGGAGCGGGAGGGATGTCTCTGGGGCCAACGTCCTGACTTTC. The genes are TRBV10-3 and TRBJ2-6; the match to TRBD2 covers 10 bases. The germline CDR1 and CDR2 sequences are ENHRY and SYGVKD. The length of the CDR3 is 20 residues. V trimming: 4 bases; J trimming: 0 bases; junction bases outside the gene matches: 12.

This sequence joins TRBV7-3 and TRBJ2-1, with TRBD2 as a possible D gene (6 bases). The CDR3 length is 15 residues. Germline V gives CDR1 SGHTA, CDR2 FQGTGA. The V and J ends lost 5 bases and 15 bases respectively, with 26 bases between them. The CDR3 loop is CASSPAPWGEDVLFF. The CDR3 DNA is TGTGCCAGCAGCCCAGCCCCCTGGGGGGAGGACGTCTTGTTCTTC.

This clone was observed once. The rearrangement joins TRBV30 to TRBJ1-5, with 7 bases that match TRBD1. The CDR3 is made up of 14 amino acids. The V gene end was trimmed by 2 bases and the J gene end by 7 bases; junction bases not matched to a gene: 8. Per the germline V gene, CDR1 is GTSNPN and CDR2 is SVGIG (reference sequence). The CDR3 DNA reads as TGTGCCTGGAGTAGAGAACAGGGGACCCAGCCCCAGCATTTT. Its translation is CAWSREQGTQPQHF.

In its sample, this clone was seen once. V usage is TRBV6-5 and J usage is TRBJ2-1; maybe TRBD2 (5 bases). The V end lost 0 bases, the J end lost 9 bases, and 9 bases lay between the germline ends. This CDR3 spans 13 amino acids. The germline gives CDR1 MNHEY, CDR2 SVGAGI. In DNA, the CDR3 is TGTGCCAGCAGTTACTCACTAGGAGTTGAGCAGTTCTTC. Its protein is CASSYSLGVEQFF.

V usage is TRBV6-1 and J usage is TRBJ2-7, with 10 bases identical to TRBD2. The CDR3 has 15 residues. The J segment lost 9 bases and the V segment lost 3 bases, leaving 11 bases of the junction unmatched. The V gene's germline CDR1 is MNHNS and CDR2 SASEGT. The CDR3 coding sequence is TGTGCCAGCAGTGAGGATAGCGGGAGGCTTCCGGGGCAGTACTTC. It is translated as CASSEDSGRLPGQYF.

This clone was seen just once. This chain joins TRBV28 and TRBJ2-7; D call uncertain. The CDR3 sequence is 12 residues long. Trimming removed 0 bases at V and 5 bases at J, with 5 bases between. Germline V gene sequence: CDR1 MDHEN, CDR2 SYDVKM. DNA for the CDR3: TGTGCCAGCAGTTTATGGCAGGACGAGCAGTACTTC. Its translation: CASSLWQDEQYF.

For this clone: Its ends do not fully match the called genes, so a read error is possible. This sequence joins TRBV5-4 and TRBJ2-2, with a tentative D call TRBD2 (5 bases). Germline V CDR1 and CDR2: SGHNT, YYREEE (reference sequence). The length of the CDR3 is 12 residues. CDR3 sequence reads: CASSFMVGEPFF. DNA of the CDR3: TGTGCCAGCAGCTTCATGGTCGGGGAGCCGTTTTTT.

V is TRBV5-4 and J is TRBJ2-1; TRBD2 matches at 8 bases. Germline V CDR1 and CDR2: SGHNT, YYREEE (reference sequence). V was pared by 4 bases and J by 10 bases, with 13 bases of the junction left unmatched. The CDR3 sequence is 15 residues long. The CDR3 DNA reads TGTGCCAGCAGCCGAACAGCGGGAGTCGGGTCGGAGCAGTTCTTC. Encoded protein: CASSRTAGVGSEQFF.

V gene TRBV18 combines with J gene TRBJ2-7, with D possibly being TRBD2 (6 bases). The V end was cut by 5 bases, the J end by 4 bases, with 18 bases between. This CDR3 has 15 amino acids. Germline lookup yields CDR1 KGHSH and CDR2 LQKENI. DNA for the CDR3: TGTGCCAGCTCAGCTAGGTGGGGGGACGCGTACGAGCAGTACTTC. Translation gives CASSARWGDAYEQYF.

This clone was seen just once. The chain has TRBV6-5 and TRBJ2-7; no clear D. Per germline, CDR1 MNHEY and CDR2 SVGAGI. V was clipped by 2 bases and J by 2 bases, with 13 bases between them. This CDR3 contains 15 residues. CDR3 sequence: CASSYEEGATYEQYF. CDR3 coding DNA: TGTGCCAGCAGTTACGAGGAAGGAGCGACCTACGAGCAGTACTTC.

The rearrangement uses TRBV4-2 and TRBJ2-1, with 9 bases aligning to TRBD2. Germline V gene lookup returns CDR1 LGHNA and CDR2 YNFKEQ. The CDR3 sequence is 18 residues long. Trimming took 1 base from V and 4 from J; bases not matched to a gene: 11. CDR3: CASSQGTSGRTRYNEQFF. As DNA, the CDR3 is TGTGCCAGCAGCCAAGGGACAAGCGGGAGGACCAGATACAATGAGCAGTTCTTC.

The chain uses TRBV2 and TRBJ2-5, with 11 bases matching TRBD2. Trimming removed 6 bases from V and 4 bases from J; junction bases left unmatched: 1. CDR1 is SNHLY and CDR2 is FYNNEI in the germline V gene. This CDR3 region has 13 residues. CDR3 sequence (DNA): TGTGCCAGCAGGGGGACTAGCGGAGAGACCCAGTACTTC. Residues: CASRGTSGETQYF.

This chain joins TRBV7-8 and TRBJ2-3, with D possibly being TRBD1 (6 bases). The CDR3 covers 15 residues. V dropped 1 base and J dropped 4 bases, with 12 bases sitting between them. Germline V CDR1 and CDR2: SGHVS, FQNEAQ. CDR3: CASSLGGGPPDTQYF. As DNA, the CDR3 is TGTGCCAGCAGCTTAGGAGGGGGACCTCCAGATACGCAGTATTTT.

The rearrangement joins TRBV25-1 to TRBJ1-4; the D is unclear. V was shortened by 5 bases and J by 0 bases, with 13 bases between the two germline ends. This CDR3 spans 16 amino acids. Per germline, CDR1 MGHDK and CDR2 SYGVNS. The CDR3 is CASSTTWSATNEKLFF. The CDR3 DNA is TGTGCCAGCAGTACCACCTGGAGTGCAACTAATGAAAAACTGTTTTTT.

The chain couples TRBV28 to TRBJ2-7; possible D gene TRBD1, 5 bases. The CDR3 extends over 12 amino acids. CDR1 is MDHEN and CDR2 is SYDVKM in the germline V gene. The V gene lost 5 bases and the J gene lost 5 bases, with 10 bases spanning the gap. The DNA of the CDR3 is TGTGCCAGCAGTCAGACAGCGAACGAGCAGTACTTC. Residues: CASSQTANEQYF.

The chain has TRBV9 and TRBJ2-5, with D perhaps matching TRBD1 (5 bases). The CDR3 is 15 residues long. The germline V and J ends were trimmed by 4 bases and 2 bases, with 15 bases remaining between them. Germline values: CDR1 SGDLS, CDR2 YYNGEE. CDR3 sequence: CASSTLTGLQETQYF. CDR3 bases: TGTGCCAGCAGCACCCTAACAGGATTGCAAGAGACCCAGTACTTC. Using reference TRBV9 and TRBJ2-5 for the parts outside the CDR3, the full variable domain is DSGVTQTPKHLITATGQRVTLRCSPRSGDLSVYWYQQSLDQGLQFLIQYYNGEERAKGNILERFSAQQFPDLHSELNLSSLELGDSALYFCASSTLTGLQETQYFGPGTRLLVL.

In its sample, this clone was seen once. The V and J genes are TRBV5-1 and TRBJ2-7, with 11 bases aligning to TRBD2. CDR3 length equals 16 residues. The V gene end was trimmed by 4 bases and the J gene end by 5 bases; junction bases not matched to a gene: 11. The germline gives CDR1 SGHRS, CDR2 YFSETQ. CDR3 sequence (DNA): TGCGCCAGCAGCGAAATCGTACTAGCGGGAGCCGACGAGCAGTACTTC. This sequence encodes CASSEIVLAGADEQYF.

V usage is TRBV27 and J usage is TRBJ2-1; 8 nucleotides line up with TRBD2. The CDR3 is 15 amino acids. Per germline, CDR1 MNHEY and CDR2 SMNVEV (reference sequence). V lost 3 bases to trimming and J lost 10 bases; unmatched junction nucleotides: 11. CDR3 protein: CASSFSAGVGPEQFF. The CDR3 nucleotides read TGTGCCAGCAGTTTTTCAGCGGGAGTGGGACCGGAGCAGTTCTTC.

The V gene is TRBV10-2, the J gene TRBJ2-5; TRBD2 might be the D (6 bases). Trimming took 4 bases from V and 4 from J, leaving 10 bases between them. The CDR3 is made up of 13 amino acids. The germline V gene encodes CDR1 WSHSY and CDR2 SAAADI. In DNA form, the CDR3 reads TGCGCCAGCAGTGCTGGGACTCTAGAGACCCAGTACTTC. Residues: CASSAGTLETQYF.

The chain joins TRBV7-2 to TRBJ2-3, with D possibly being TRBD2 (5 bases). Looked up from germline, CDR1 is SGHTA and CDR2 is FQGNSA. This CDR3 comprises 11 residues. V lost 1 base and J lost 10, with 6 bases in between. CDR3 protein: CASSLVLAQYF. CDR3 sequence (DNA): TGTGCCAGCAGCTTAGTACTAGCGCAGTATTTT.

V and J are TRBV12-5 and TRBJ2-5; TRBD2 matches at 7 bases. The trim removed 7 bases at V and 3 bases at J, leaving 5 bases unmatched. The CDR3 is 13 amino acids. CDR1 is LGHNT and CDR2 is FRNRAP in the germline V gene. CDR3 loop: CASVPSGKETQYF. In nucleotides, the CDR3 is TGTGCTAGTGTTCCTAGCGGAAAAGAGACCCAGTACTTC.

This clone was detected only a few times. The chain joins TRBV5-1 to TRBJ2-3, with TRBD2 matching 8 bases. The V gene's germline CDR1 is SGHRS and CDR2 YFSETQ. V shed 4 bases and J 6 bases; nucleotides not matched to a gene: 7. The CDR3 consists of 14 residues. The CDR3: CASSRTAGEDTQYF. The CDR3, as DNA: TGCGCCAGCAGCCGCACAGCGGGAGAGGATACGCAGTATTTT.

This chain's CDR3 is CASTSQGRRAGANVLTF. The CDR3 DNA follows: TGTGCCAGCACATCACAGGGAAGACGAGCTGGGGCCAACGTCCTGACTTTC. The rearrangement uses TRBV6-4 and TRBJ2-6; maybe TRBD1 (6 bases). There are 17 residues in the CDR3. The ends were cut back, 7 bases at V and 2 bases at J, with 18 bases in the middle. CDR1 MRHNA and CDR2 SNTAGT come from the germline V gene.

This clone is labeled as medium-sized. The V call is TRBV4-3, the J call TRBJ2-7; D is possibly TRBD1 (6 bases). The germline gives CDR1 LGHNA, CDR2 YSLEER. The CDR3 spans 15 residues. Trimming removed 1 base from V and 3 bases from J, with 13 bases in between. The CDR3 loop is CASSQGTGWDYEQYF. DNA for the CDR3: TGCGCCAGCAGCCAAGGAACAGGGTGGGACTACGAGCAGTACTTC.

The chain links TRBV5-1 to TRBJ2-7; weak D call: TRBD1 (5 bases). Germline CDR1 reads SGHRS; CDR2 reads YFSETQ. The CDR3 sequence is 15 residues long. The germline V and J ends were trimmed by 3 bases and 5 bases, with 18 bases remaining between them. The CDR3 region has the DNA TGCGCCAGCAGCTCCCTGGCGGACACCCGGGACGAGCAGTACTTC. Protein product: CASSSLADTRDEQYF.

This rearrangement joins TRBV19 to TRBJ1-1; D may be TRBD1 (5 bases). Germline CDR1 reads LNHDA; CDR2 reads SQIVND (reference sequence). V lost 3 bases and J 1 base, leaving 15 bases between the germline ends. This CDR3 is built from 16 residues. CDR3 bases: TGTGCCAGTAGTATGGTCACAGGCCCCCCGAACACTGAAGCTTTCTTT. Amino acids: CASSMVTGPPNTEAFF. The full variable domain, its missing parts supplied by reference TRBV19 and TRBJ1-1, is DGGITQSPKYLFRKEGQNVTLSCEQNLNHDAMYWYRQDPGQGLRLIYYSQIVNDFQKGDIAEGYSVSREKKESFPLTVTSAQKNPTAFYLCASSMVTGPPNTEAFFGQGTRLTVV.

This chain uses TRBV6-1 with TRBJ2-7; 7 nucleotides line up with TRBD2. Germline V lookup: CDR1 MNHNS, CDR2 SASEGT. V was clipped by 9 bases and J by 4 bases; unmatched bases: 15. The CDR3 runs to 15 residues. The CDR3 protein is CASKRDFSSPYEQYF. CDR3 bases: TGTGCCAGTAAGCGGGACTTTAGCTCGCCATACGAGCAGTACTTC.